This is a list of T cell receptor beta chains from one sample in a study of cytomegalovirus exposure and HLA in healthy donors. The table came from immunoSEQ multiplex PCR; TCRdb's copy has only in-frame clones and leaves some out. Here the sample spans 200,000 to 250,000 clones, around 86% being singletons. The material sequenced was PBMCs. The receptors originated from a woman between 18 and 29 years old in good health and CMV-seropositive. Each CDR3 is given with its conserved first and last residue.

v_call	j_call	cdr3_aa
TRBV16	TRBJ2-1	CASSQFGTGGINEQFF
TRBV7-3	TRBJ2-1	CASSLSGTSGSNEQFF
TRBV28	TRBJ2-1	CASSLVANLRDEQFF
TRBV30	TRBJ2-7	CAWSSGTGGYEQYF
TRBV7-9	TRBJ2-1	CASSLVSTSGTSYNEQFF
TRBV5-1	TRBJ2-3	CASSSGALAGEHTQYF
TRBV7-3	TRBJ2-1	CASSLSGSRCSYNEQFF
TRBV30	TRBJ2-3	CARASGNTDTQYF
TRBV5-4	TRBJ1-2	CASSQTGDQGYTF
TRBV5-1	TRBJ1-1	CASTPGTTNTEAFF
TRBV29-1	TRBJ1-1	CSAIDNTEAFF
TRBV9	TRBJ2-7	CASSVSAGQTYEQYF
TRBV27	TRBJ2-7	CASSFGTYYEQYF
TRBV2	TRBJ1-3	CASSDRVLSGNTIYF
TRBV19	TRBJ1-5	CASKRLPEGQPQHF
TRBV11-2	TRBJ2-7	CASSSRQLYEQYF
TRBV28	TRBJ1-5	CAHRGWYSNQPQHF
TRBV2	TRBJ1-2	CANIDRSYGYTF
TRBV5-6	TRBJ1-1	CASSWQRGARGDTEAFF
TRBV5-6	TRBJ2-1	CASSLGPTLYNEQFF
TRBV7-9	TRBJ1-4	CASSSGQGEKLFF
TRBV19	TRBJ1-5	CASSTQGQGVEQPQHF
TRBV6-1	TRBJ1-2	CASSESGTQAEGDGYTF
TRBV5-1	TRBJ2-1	CASSPRTGEFYNEQFF
TRBV7-6	TRBJ2-1	CASSPGVAENNEQFF
TRBV5-1	TRBJ1-2	CASSSGTGGENYGYTF
TRBV19	TRBJ2-7	CASSWGQTYEQYF
TRBV9	TRBJ2-7	CASSVAGGDPYEQYF
TRBV10-3	TRBJ2-7	CAISEQGLGEQYF
TRBV9	TRBJ2-1	CASSVAGQVYNEQFF
TRBV9	TRBJ2-7	CASSWRGQGYEQYF
TRBV11-2	TRBJ2-7	CASSLDLAGVGEQYF
TRBV7-6	TRBJ2-1	CASSLIVAGGGEQFF
TRBV28	TRBJ2-1	CASRRRLAGVANNEQFF
TRBV5-1	TRBJ1-3	CASSLDTGAGNTIYF
TRBV28	TRBJ2-2	CAGGQGRTGELFF
TRBV28	TRBJ1-1	CASNSAAGFTEAFF
TRBV7-2	TRBJ2-5	CASAPGWETQYF
TRBV18	TRBJ1-5	CASSSLRGNQPQHF
TRBV5-6	TRBJ2-6	CASSLEAGFNSGANVLTF
TRBV30	TRBJ2-2	CAWRQGTGELFF
TRBV27	TRBJ1-5	CARTPGQGPLHQPQHF
TRBV18	TRBJ2-5	CASSPKQNQETQYF
TRBV18	TRBJ1-1	CASSPRALNTEAFF
TRBV18	TRBJ2-3	CASSRQAGTDTQYF
TRBV14	TRBJ1-2	CASSHLADPTNYGYTF
TRBV29-1	TRBJ2-7	CSVVTSGTYEQYF
TRBV27	TRBJ2-3	CASSPRLAGGLDTQYF
TRBV2	TRBJ1-5	CASSELRSANQPQHF
TRBV28	TRBJ1-5	CASSHGQGDQPQHF
TRBV7-3	TRBJ1-2	CASSSQPGQGRGYTF
TRBV7-8	TRBJ1-1	CASTPSLYTEAFF
TRBV7-9	TRBJ1-1	CASSLVVTMNTEAFF
TRBV10-3	TRBJ2-7	CAIKRAGGPGEQYF
TRBV7-9	TRBJ2-1	CASSFQTSGINNEQFF